Included here is one TCR beta chain sequence, with context. What was amplified from RNA transcripts were TCR beta CDR3 regions. HTBI primers were used for first-round RT-PCR of the TCR CDR3. In TCRdb, the multiplex PCR reads were re-called with MiXCR into one record per CDR3 protein. The sample holds almost 250,000 distinct CDR3 sequences, approximately 25% seen once. This sample was taken from a study of T cells in Graves' hyperthyroidism and ophthalmopathy. Sequences were obtained from blood. This TCR came from a woman between 40 and 50 years old with Graves' ophthalmopathy.

CDR3 DNA sequence: TGTGCCACCAGCAGAGATCGGGGGGTTGCGGGCGAGCAGTACTTC. This gives the protein CATSRDRGVAGEQYF. J is TRBJ2-7 and V is TRBV15; 7 nucleotides match TRBD2. The CDR3 contains 15 residues. V dropped 0 bases and J dropped 6; count of bases not matched to a gene: 8. The germline gives CDR1 LNHNV, CDR2 YYDKDF (reference sequence).